This T cell receptor beta chain was retrieved from a study of shared T cell receptors in the human thymus. Sequencing was performed with immunoSEQ multiplex PCR; in TCRdb, only in-frame clones are kept and a portion is missing. This table has some 700,000 clones, around nine tenths appearing once. Germline V gene sequence: CDR1 LNHDA, CDR2 SQIVND (reference sequence). CDR3 length: 16 residues. The junction had 5 bases not matched to a gene; V was cut back by 1 base and J by 3 bases. This clone was observed a single time. These records were also assigned to another study, of human thymus T cells. That study reports: It was healthy Finnish infants having corrective surgery for congenital heart defects who were the donors. Obtained as resections during corrective heart surgery, the thymus tissue was then studied. There appeared to be biased usage of V and J genes in thymic and blood repertoires. Among unrelated individuals, related research reported thymic repertoires that overlapped highly.

The chain joins TRBV19 to TRBJ1-4, with 7 bases identical to TRBD1. The TCR was taken from a boy under two years old with a congenital heart defect. Sample: thymocytes. CDR3 sequence (DNA): TGTGCCAGTAGTATAGGAGGGACAGCTCCTAATGAAAAACTGTTTTTT. It specifies CASSIGGTAPNEKLFF.